The 9 T cell receptor beta chains presented below share a single source sample, sequenced in a study of response to subunit inactivated influenza vaccine. From the RT-PCR reads, TCRdb called clonotypes with MiXCR, one entry per CDR3 protein. This sample has around 710,000 distinct CDR3 sequences, with over 11% found just once. The input for sequencing was PBMCs from blood, taken 14 to 15 days before vaccination. Source of these receptors: a man between 50 and 59 years old who received an inactivated influenza vaccine.

Ten or more counts support this clonotype. The chain carries TRBV7-9 and TRBJ1-1; possible D gene TRBD1, 5 bases. From germline, CDR1 is SEHNR and CDR2 FQNEAQ (reference sequence). The CDR3 is made up of 15 amino acids. The V gene lost 5 bases and the J gene lost 3 bases, with 16 bases spanning the gap. The CDR3 nucleotides are TGTGCCAGCAGCCGAGGGGCCGGGGCCGACACTGAAGCTTTCTTT. The encoded protein is CASSRGAGADTEAFF.

This clonotype was found a few times. This sequence joins TRBV3-1 and TRBJ1-5; the D gene is possibly TRBD1 (5 bases). With 1 base removed from V and 5 bases from J, the gap between germline ends came to 9 bases. The germline V gene has CDR1 LGHDT and CDR2 YNNKEL (reference sequence). CDR3 length: 14 amino acids. CDR3 amino acids: CASSQAGRDQPQHF. DNA of the CDR3: TGTGCCAGCAGCCAAGCGGGGCGGGATCAGCCCCAGCATTTT.

In the case of this clonotype: This may come from a read error, since a much larger clone is one base off. This chain links TRBV9 with TRBJ2-1; the D gene is possibly TRBD1 (6 bases). The CDR3 has 15 residues. Germline V gene data show CDR1 as SGDLS and CDR2 as YYNGEE. Trimming pared 4 bases from V and 2 bases from J, leaving 13 bases between. As DNA, the CDR3 is TGTGCCAGCAGCCCCCAGGGGAGCCCCTACAATGAGCAGTTCTTC. Translation gives CASSPQGSPYNEQFF.

This clonotype came up many times. The chain employs TRBV28 and TRBJ1-2; D unresolved. The CDR3 length is 13 residues. V gave up 6 bases and J gave up 6 bases, with 14 bases separating them. From germline, CDR1 is MDHEN and CDR2 SYDVKM. Here the CDR3 reads CASRHRAAHGYTF. DNA of the CDR3: TGTGCCAGCAGGCACCGGGCAGCCCATGGCTACACCTTC.

The chain joins TRBV18 to TRBJ2-7; D unclear. Germline CDR1 and CDR2: KGHSH and LQKENI. The CDR3 consists of 14 residues. Trimming took off 3 bases at V and 1 base at J, with 10 bases between the two ends. The CDR3 loop is CASSPRAISYEQYF. CDR3 nucleotide sequence: TGTGCCAGCTCACCTAGAGCTATATCCTACGAGCAGTACTTC.

The chain recombines TRBV6-1 with TRBJ2-7, with TRBD1 as a possible D gene (6 bases). Germline V lookup: CDR1 MNHNS, CDR2 SASEGT. This CDR3 has 14 residues. V gave up 7 bases and J gave up 0 bases, with 13 bases separating them. CDR3 residues: CASKPGHSSYEQYF. In DNA form, the CDR3 reads TGTGCCAGCAAGCCGGGACACAGCTCCTACGAGCAGTACTTC.

This clonotype has at least ten counts. The chain has TRBV7-2 and TRBJ1-5; D unresolved. V lost 4 bases and J 3 bases, leaving 7 bases between the germline ends. The germline V gene encodes CDR1 SGHTA and CDR2 FQGNSA. The CDR3 is 13 amino acids. Here the CDR3 reads CASSSSSNQPQHF. The CDR3, as DNA: TGTGCCAGCAGCTCCTCCTCCAATCAGCCCCAGCATTTT. Drawing the rest from reference TRBV7-2 and TRBJ1-5, the complete variable domain is GAGVSQSPSNKVTEKGKDVELRCDPISGHTALYWYRQSLGQGLEFLIYFQGNSAPDKSGLPSDRFSAERTGGSVSTLTIQRTQQEDSAVYLCASSSSSNQPQHFGDGTRLSIL.

This chain links TRBV7-8 with TRBJ2-7, with a possible D match to TRBD1 (5 bases). CDR1 is SGHVS, CDR2 FQNEAQ, per germline. The CDR3 is made up of 18 amino acids. V lost 1 base and J lost 0, with 19 bases in between. CDR3 sequence (DNA): TGTGCCAGCAGCTTAGACCCCGTCAGGGCGACGAGCTCCTACGAGCAGTACTTC. Translation: CASSLDPVRATSSYEQYF.

The rearrangement links TRBV10-2 to TRBJ2-7; no clear D. The CDR3 has 13 amino acids. V was trimmed by 4 bases and J by 4 bases, leaving 11 bases between them. Germline V CDR1 and CDR2: WSHSY, SAAADI. CDR3 coding DNA: TGCGCCAGCAGTGGGTCGATCACTTACGAGCAGTACTTC. It codes for CASSGSITYEQYF.